A single T cell receptor (beta chain) is shown here with its context. This entry comes from a study of T-cell reconstitution after alpha-beta-depleted transplantation in children. CDR1 is SGHRS and CDR2 is YFSETQ in the germline V gene. CDR3 length equals 15 residues. Trimming cost V 0 bases and J 0 bases, with 7 bases left between them. Molecular barcoding with unique molecular identifiers was used for the TCRbeta library. From the PCR reads, TCRdb called clonotypes with MiXCR, one entry per CDR3 protein. The sample carries about 500,000 distinct CDR3 sequences, 32% recorded once. The chain uses TRBV5-1 and TRBJ2-4, with D unclear. This TCR was sampled from a human donor who donated a stem cell graft to a child with aplastic anemia. The sample in question was PBMCs from the stem cell graft donor, obtained from the stem cell graft. CDR3 in amino acids: CASSLGHSAKNIQYF. DNA of the CDR3: TGCGCCAGCAGCTTGGGACATTCAGCCAAAAACATTCAGTACTTC.